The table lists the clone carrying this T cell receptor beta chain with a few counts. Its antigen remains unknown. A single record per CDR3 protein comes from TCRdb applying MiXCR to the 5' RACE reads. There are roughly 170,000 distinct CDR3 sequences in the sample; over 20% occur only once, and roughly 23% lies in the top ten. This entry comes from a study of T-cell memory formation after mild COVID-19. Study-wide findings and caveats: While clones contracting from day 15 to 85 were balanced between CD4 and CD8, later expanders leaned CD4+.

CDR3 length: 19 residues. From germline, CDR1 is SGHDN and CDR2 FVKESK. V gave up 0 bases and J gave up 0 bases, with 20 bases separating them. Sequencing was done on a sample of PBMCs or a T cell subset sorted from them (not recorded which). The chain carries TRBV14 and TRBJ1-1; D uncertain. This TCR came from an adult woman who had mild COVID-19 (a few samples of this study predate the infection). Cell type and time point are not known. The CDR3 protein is CASSQDSPVGHLMNTEAFF. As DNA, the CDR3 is TGTGCCAGCAGCCAAGATTCTCCGGTAGGGCACCTCATGAACACTGAAGCTTTCTTT.